This T cell receptor (beta chain) is drawn from a study of blood T cell repertoires in COVID-19. The repertoire was sequenced with immunoSEQ multiplex PCR; TCRdb's copy has only in-frame clones and lacks some. Among about 280,000 clones listed, roughly 85% were seen once. Material for sequencing was peripheral blood. The origin of this receptor is a man aged 50 or older with active or convalescent COVID-19.

The DNA of the CDR3 is TGTGCCAGCAGTGTCGCCTTAGTCTCCGCGAACACCGGGGAGCTGTTTTTT. Its translation is CASSVALVSANTGELFF. This chain links TRBV6-1 with TRBJ2-2; D call uncertain. The ends were cut back, 4 bases at V and 0 bases at J, with 15 bases in the middle. Germline assignment: CDR1 MNHNS and CDR2 SASEGT. The CDR3 runs to 17 residues.